The text below deals with one T cell receptor (beta chain). In the original processing: It was from reference gene primer amplification that nucleated cell counts were estimated. TCRdb's copy holds only in-frame clones and misses some; the assay was immunoSEQ multiplex PCR. D and trimming come from the DNA, and the V and J calls and clone size come from that table. This table has 95,000 to 150,000 clones, 75% to 85% appearing once. The V end was cut by 1 base, the J end by 2 bases, with 12 bases between. There are 15 residues in the CDR3. Germline CDR1 SGHKS, CDR2 YYEKEE (reference sequence). This sample is part of a study of blood T cell repertoires in COVID-19.

The sequenced sample consisted of peripheral blood. This clonotype originated in a human donor in a cohort sampled during active COVID-19. The chain carries TRBV5-5 and TRBJ1-2, with D tentatively TRBD1 (5 bases). The CDR3 loop reads CASSLSLTDNYGYTF. The CDR3 coding sequence is TGTGCCAGCAGCTTGAGCCTGACAGACAACTATGGCTACACCTTC.